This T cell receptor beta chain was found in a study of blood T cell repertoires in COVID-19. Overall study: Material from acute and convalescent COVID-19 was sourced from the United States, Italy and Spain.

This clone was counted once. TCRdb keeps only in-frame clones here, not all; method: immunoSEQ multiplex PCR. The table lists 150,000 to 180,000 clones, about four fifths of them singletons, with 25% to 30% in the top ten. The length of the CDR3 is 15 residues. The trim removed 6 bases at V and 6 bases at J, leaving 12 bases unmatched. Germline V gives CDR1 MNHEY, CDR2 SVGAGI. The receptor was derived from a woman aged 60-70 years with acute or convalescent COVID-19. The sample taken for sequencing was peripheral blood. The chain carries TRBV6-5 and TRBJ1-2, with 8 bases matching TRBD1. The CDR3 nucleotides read TGTGCCAGCAGAGCTCCTGGACAGGGAGGCGATGGCTACACCTTC. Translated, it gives CASRAPGQGGDGYTF.